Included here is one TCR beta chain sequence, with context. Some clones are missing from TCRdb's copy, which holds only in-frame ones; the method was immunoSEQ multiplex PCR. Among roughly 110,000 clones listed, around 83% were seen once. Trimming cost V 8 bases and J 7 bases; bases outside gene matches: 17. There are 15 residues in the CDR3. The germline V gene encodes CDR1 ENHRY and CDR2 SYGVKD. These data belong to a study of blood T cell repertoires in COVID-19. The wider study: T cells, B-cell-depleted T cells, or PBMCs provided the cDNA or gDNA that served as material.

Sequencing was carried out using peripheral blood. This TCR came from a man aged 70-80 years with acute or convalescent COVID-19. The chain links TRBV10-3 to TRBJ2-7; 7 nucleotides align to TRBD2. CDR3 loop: CAIQRNGEGRGEQYF. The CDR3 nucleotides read TGTGCCATCCAGAGGAACGGGGAGGGCCGGGGAGAGCAGTACTTC.